These 24 T cell receptor beta chains came from one sample sequenced in a study of cytomegalovirus exposure and HLA in healthy donors. PCR employed 60 Vbeta and 13 Jbeta primers. Produced via immunoSEQ multiplex PCR; TCRdb's table is partial and in-frame only. The repertoire holds more than 140,000 clones, around four fifths seen once, with around 2% in the top ten. The specimen sequenced was PBMCs. The receptors derive from a woman aged 40-49 years in good health and CMV-seronegative.

There are a few counts of this clone. The genes are TRBV7-3 and TRBJ2-5; weak D call: TRBD1 (5 bases). V lost 2 bases and J 4 bases, leaving 8 bases between the germline ends. The CDR3 is 13 residues long. Germline values: CDR1 SGHTA, CDR2 FQGTGA. The CDR3 coding sequence is TGTGCCAGCAGCTTAGGGGCGGTAGAGACCCAGTACTTC. Its translation is CASSLGAVETQYF.

The CDR3: CASSPPVGQGYEQYF. CDR3 bases: TGTGCCAGCTCACCACCGGTGGGACAGGGCTACGAGCAGTACTTC. This chain joins TRBV18 and TRBJ2-7; 9 bases are a match to TRBD1. The CDR3 loop spans 15 amino acids. J lost 3 bases, V lost 0 bases, and 3 bases had no gene match. CDR1 KGHSH and CDR2 LQKENI come from the germline V gene. Complete variable domain (other parts from reference TRBV18 and TRBJ2-7): NAGVMQNPRHLVRRRGQEARLRCSPMKGHSHVYWYRQLPEEGLKFMVYLQKENIIDESGMPKERFSAEFPKEGPSILRIQQVVRGDSAAYFCASSPPVGQGYEQYFGPGTRLTVT.

In its sample, this clone was seen once. The chain employs TRBV5-1 and TRBJ2-5; the match to TRBD1 covers 7 bases. After removal of 4 bases from V and 2 bases from J, the junction contained 8 bases not matched to a gene. The CDR3 is made up of 15 amino acids. Germline CDR1 and CDR2: SGHRS and YFSETQ. DNA of the CDR3: TGCGCCAGCAGCGAGGTATGGGGACAGCAAGAGACCCAGTACTTC. Protein product: CASSEVWGQQETQYF.

The chain has TRBV19 and TRBJ2-7; TRBD2 aligns across 9 bases. The V segment lost 4 bases and the J segment 1 base; nucleotides outside the gene matches: 11. CDR1 and CDR2 from the germline V gene are LNHDA and SQIVND (reference sequence). This CDR3 comprises 17 residues. The CDR3 DNA follows: TGTGCCAGTAGTAATGTGGCCGCGACTAGCGGTTCCTACGAGCAGTACTTC. Encoded protein: CASSNVAATSGSYEQYF.

The chain recombines TRBV21-1 with TRBJ1-2. TRBV21-1 is a pseudogene locus. The CDR3 contains 12 residues. CDR3 bases: TGTGCCAGCAGCAAAAAGGAGGGGAGCTACACCTTC. Its protein is CASSKKEGSYTF.

This chain joins TRBV6-4 and TRBJ1-4, with 7 bases that match TRBD1. CDR3 length equals 15 residues. The junction had 5 bases not matched to a gene; V was cut back by 2 bases and J by 5 bases. CDR1 and CDR2 (germline): MRHNA, SNTAGT. The CDR3, as DNA: TGTGCCAGCAGTGACGCGGGACAGAAAAATGAAAAACTGTTTTTT. Protein: CASSDAGQKNEKLFF.

J is TRBJ2-3 and V is TRBV6-5, with 9 bases identical to TRBD2. V was clipped by 2 bases and J by 12 bases; unmatched bases: 6. CDR1 is MNHEY, CDR2 SVGAGI, per germline. This CDR3 has 13 residues. This chain's CDR3 is CASSYQLAGDQYF. Written as DNA, the CDR3 is TGTGCCAGCAGTTACCAATTAGCGGGGGATCAGTATTTT.

In regard to this clone: The sample has other DNA sequences that encode this CDR3 too. The V gene is TRBV28, the J gene TRBJ1-2; no clear D gene. The CDR3 runs to 11 residues. Germline V lookup: CDR1 MDHEN, CDR2 SYDVKM. With 4 bases removed from V and 4 bases from J, the gap between germline ends came to 4 bases. CDR3 residues: CASSYGYGYTF. As DNA, the CDR3 is TGTGCCAGCAGTTACGGCTATGGCTACACCTTC.

The chain uses TRBV30 and TRBJ2-5; 8 bases are a match to TRBD2. This CDR3 is built from 13 residues. V shed 1 base and J 5 bases; nucleotides not matched to a gene: 3. CDR1 and CDR2 (germline): GTSNPN, SVGIG (reference sequence). The CDR3 nucleotides are TGTGCCTGGAGTGGAAGCGGGAGTGAGACCCAGTACTTC. The encoded protein is CAWSGSGSETQYF.

The chain carries TRBV7-3 and TRBJ2-1; maybe TRBD1 (6 bases). The CDR3 consists of 16 residues. Per the germline V gene, CDR1 is SGHTA and CDR2 is FQGTGA. The germline V and J ends were trimmed by 1 base and 6 bases, with 16 bases remaining between them. CDR3 sequence reads: CASSLMGAGVSNEQFF. The CDR3 bases are TGTGCCAGCAGCTTAATGGGGGCAGGGGTTAGCAATGAGCAGTTCTTC.

V and J are TRBV5-1 and TRBJ1-1, with D possibly being TRBD1 (6 bases). Trimming pared 3 bases from V and 4 bases from J, leaving 13 bases between. CDR3 length: 14 residues. CDR1 and CDR2 (germline): SGHRS, YFSETQ. CDR3 nucleotide sequence: TGCGCCAGCAGCTATAACAGGGTAACCACTGAAGCTTTCTTT. Its translation is CASSYNRVTTEAFF. Using reference TRBV5-1 and TRBJ1-1 for the parts outside the CDR3, the full variable domain is KAGVTQTPRYLIKTRGQQVTLSCSPISGHRSVSWYQQTPGQGLQFLFEYFSETQRNKGNFPGRFSGRQFSNSRSEMNVSTLELGDSALYLCASSYNRVTTEAFFGQGTRLTVV.

The chain has TRBV4-3 and TRBJ2-1; D might be TRBD1 (5 bases). CDR1 and CDR2 (germline): LGHNA, YSLEER. The germline V and J ends were trimmed by 1 base and 0 bases, with 16 bases remaining between them. CDR3 length: 18 residues. The CDR3 nucleotides read TGCGCCAGCAGCCAAGTTCCGGTAGGGGCGGACTCCTACAATGAGCAGTTCTTC. Residues: CASSQVPVGADSYNEQFF.

The chain links TRBV6-5 to TRBJ2-2; TRBD2 is a possible D gene (5 bases). V lost 2 bases to trimming and J lost 4 bases, with 11 bases between them. CDR3 length: 15 residues. The germline V gene has CDR1 MNHEY and CDR2 SVGAGI. The CDR3 nucleotides are TGTGCCAGCAGTTACGGGTGGCGGGTCACCGGGGAGCTGTTTTTT. It codes for CASSYGWRVTGELFF.

The genes are TRBV7-9 and TRBJ1-3; no reliable D call. The V gene's germline CDR1 is SEHNR and CDR2 FQNEAQ (reference sequence). There are 15 residues in the CDR3. Trimming took off 0 bases at V and 3 bases at J, with 9 bases between the two ends. The CDR3 nucleotides are TGTGCCAGCAGCTTAGCCGGAACTAGTGGAAACACCATATATTTT. The encoded protein is CASSLAGTSGNTIYF. Full variable domain (missing parts from reference TRBV7-9 and TRBJ1-3): DTGVSQNPRHKITKRGQNVTFRCDPISEHNRLYWYRQTLGQGPEFLTYFQNEAQLEKSRLLSDRFSAERPKGSFSTLEIQRTEQGDSAMYLCASSLAGTSGNTIYFGEGSWLTVV.

The CDR3 coding sequence is TGCGCCAGCAGCTTGACAGTCAACTATGGCTACACCTTC. Translated: CASSLTVNYGYTF. The chain links TRBV5-1 to TRBJ1-2; D uncertain. The V gene's germline CDR1 is SGHRS and CDR2 YFSETQ. V was pared by 1 base and J by 2 bases, with 6 bases between. The CDR3 has 13 residues.

The chain carries TRBV5-1 and TRBJ2-2, with 7 bases matching TRBD2. In germline, CDR1 is SGHRS, CDR2 YFSETQ. Losses at the gene ends were 2 bases for V and 4 bases for J; bases not matched to a gene: 8. The CDR3 spans 16 residues. The chain's CDR3 is CASSFGREASTGELFF. CDR3 bases: TGCGCCAGCAGCTTTGGCCGGGAGGCCAGCACCGGGGAGCTGTTTTTT.

V usage is TRBV4-3 and J usage is TRBJ2-1; 7 nucleotides align to TRBD2. The germline CDR1 and CDR2 sequences are LGHNA and YSLEER. The CDR3 has 12 amino acids. V dropped 1 base and J dropped 13; count of bases not matched to a gene: 4. This CDR3 reads CASSQGTREQFF. The CDR3 region has the DNA TGCGCCAGCAGCCAAGGGACTAGGGAACAGTTCTTC.

The chain recombines TRBV7-8 with TRBJ1-1, with D tentatively TRBD1 (5 bases). This CDR3 comprises 14 residues. Germline V lookup: CDR1 SGHVS, CDR2 FQNEAQ. With 2 bases removed from V and 8 bases from J, the gap between germline ends came to 15 bases. The CDR3 DNA sequence: TGTGCCAGCAGCTTAACCCTAGGGGTAAGGGAAGCTTTCTTT. It is translated as CASSLTLGVREAFF.

The CDR3 spells CASSYSRHTDTQYF. The CDR3 DNA is TGTGCCAGCAGTTACTCGAGGCACACAGATACGCAGTATTTT. The chain joins TRBV6-6 to TRBJ2-3, with D hard to call. Germline CDR1 MNHNY, CDR2 SVGAGI (reference sequence). The CDR3 extends over 14 amino acids. Trimming cost V 0 bases and J 2 bases, with 6 bases left between them.

This rearrangement joins TRBV5-4 to TRBJ1-1; TRBD1 might be the D (5 bases). The CDR3 is 14 residues long. V lost 1 base to trimming and J lost 9 bases, with 16 bases between them. Germline CDR1 is SGHNT and CDR2 is YYREEE (reference sequence). Written as DNA, the CDR3 is TGTGCCAGCAGCTTGCGGGCCTCCCGGGGGAAAGCTTTCTTT. Translated: CASSLRASRGKAFF.

This clone was observed once. One end of the junction fails to match germline, which may point to a read error. This sequence joins TRBV28 and TRBJ1-1; 7 bases are shared with TRBD1. Germline loops: CDR1 MDHEN, CDR2 SYDVKM. The CDR3 consists of 15 residues. CDR3 nucleotide sequence: TGTGCCAGCAGTCTACCGGGACAGTTGAAAACTGAAGCTTTCTTT. Encoded protein: CASSLPGQLKTEAFF.

The chain combines TRBV5-4 with TRBJ2-7; possibly TRBD2 for D (6 bases). Germline V gives CDR1 SGHNT, CDR2 YYREEE (reference sequence). This CDR3 is built from 15 residues. Deletions cut 4 bases from V and 6 bases from J, with 20 bases between. The CDR3 loop reads CASSMEGFRAREQYF. For the CDR3, the DNA is TGTGCCAGCAGCATGGAGGGCTTCAGGGCACGCGAGCAGTACTTC.

The rearrangement links TRBV6-5 to TRBJ2-4; D call uncertain. Germline V gives CDR1 MNHEY, CDR2 SVGAGI. Trimming pared 8 bases from V and 8 bases from J, leaving 7 bases between. The CDR3 is 10 residues long. CDR3 in amino acids: CASHADIQYF. The DNA of the CDR3 is TGTGCCAGCCATGCAGACATTCAGTACTTC.

The chain couples TRBV5-3 to TRBJ2-1; 9 bases agree with TRBD2. TRBV5-3 is classed as an ORF, of uncertain function. The V gene end was trimmed by 4 bases and the J gene end by 12 bases; junction bases not matched to a gene: 11. This CDR3 has 14 amino acids. The chain's CDR3 is CARSHPGLAGWQFF. For the CDR3, the DNA is TGTGCCAGAAGCCATCCGGGGCTAGCGGGATGGCAGTTCTTC.